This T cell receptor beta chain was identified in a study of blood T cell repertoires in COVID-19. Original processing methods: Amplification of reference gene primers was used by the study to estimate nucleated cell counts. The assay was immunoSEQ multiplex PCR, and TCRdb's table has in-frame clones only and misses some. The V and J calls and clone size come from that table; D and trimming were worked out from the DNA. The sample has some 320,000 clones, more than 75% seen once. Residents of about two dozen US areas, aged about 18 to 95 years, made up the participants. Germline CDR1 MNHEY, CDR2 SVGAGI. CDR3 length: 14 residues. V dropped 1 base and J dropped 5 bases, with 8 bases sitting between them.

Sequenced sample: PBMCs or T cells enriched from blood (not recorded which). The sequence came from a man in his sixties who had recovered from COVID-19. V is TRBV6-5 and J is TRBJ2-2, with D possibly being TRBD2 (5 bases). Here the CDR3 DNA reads TGTGCCAGCAGTTACTTGGGGAGAACCGGGGAGCTGTTTTTT. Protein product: CASSYLGRTGELFF.